In this sample, the clone carrying this T cell receptor (beta chain) turned up a few times. The antigen is unknown. V was shortened by 2 bases and J by 10 bases, with 19 bases between the two germline ends. Looked up from germline, CDR1 is MNHEY and CDR2 is SVGEGT. The CDR3 extends over 15 amino acids. This specimen belongs to a study of T-cell memory formation after mild COVID-19. Study in general: Largely, the TCR clusters proved donor specific. General study points: A subset of responding clones appeared in pre-infection memory, suggesting cross-reactive memory joined. Later expanders leaned toward CD4+, whereas clones contracting from day 15 to 85 were balanced CD4/CD8.

cDNA libraries for TCR alpha and TCR beta, carrying sample barcodes and UMIs, came from 5'RACE with constant-segment primers. TCRdb reprocessed the 5' RACE reads with MiXCR, giving one entry per CDR3 protein. The data contain roughly 250,000 distinct CDR3 sequences, about 17% of them singletons. Sequenced material: PBMCs or a T cell subset sorted from them (not recorded which). J is TRBJ2-3 and V is TRBV6-2 or TRBV6-3, with D uncertain. The receptor was isolated from a man aged 18 to 30 who had mild COVID-19 (a few samples of this study predate the infection). Cell type and time point are not known. The CDR3 reads CASSYGQGRNEPQYF. For the CDR3, the DNA is TGTGCCAGCAGTTACGGCCAAGGACGTAACGAGCCGCAGTATTTT.